This T cell receptor (beta chain) was observed in a study of T cells after posttransplantation cyclophosphamide. Points from the study as a whole: TRB clonality was highly associated with recipient CMV seropositivity and reactivation. Tissue-infiltrating T cells from skin or gut overlapped little with blood T cells. Donor CD8+ memory clones often dominated recipient blood repertoires at later times.

This clone has a count of ten or more. Its specificity is not known. Per the germline V gene, CDR1 is LNHDA and CDR2 is SQIVND (reference sequence). The CDR3 runs 13 residues. The J segment lost 8 bases and the V segment lost 1 base, leaving 4 bases of the junction unmatched. Busulfan-fludarabine conditioning, marrow transplant, and cyclophosphamide on days +3 and +4 were administered. The table came from immunoSEQ multiplex PCR; TCRdb's copy has only in-frame clones and leaves some out. The counts give 9,500 to 15,000 clones, none of them seen only once; about 27% is held by the top ten. Source: PBMCs, taken after allogeneic stem cell transplant with posttransplant cyclophosphamide. This clonotype was sampled from a female patient aged 35 to 55 who received an allogeneic stem cell transplant from a related donor, was CMV-positive, and had acute GVHD only. T cells may partly derive from the graft donor. This sequence joins TRBV19 and TRBJ1-2, with 7 bases identical to TRBD1. Written as DNA, the CDR3 is TGTGCCAGTAGTATAGGAGGGGGCAGGGGCTACACCTTC. This encodes CASSIGGGRGYTF.